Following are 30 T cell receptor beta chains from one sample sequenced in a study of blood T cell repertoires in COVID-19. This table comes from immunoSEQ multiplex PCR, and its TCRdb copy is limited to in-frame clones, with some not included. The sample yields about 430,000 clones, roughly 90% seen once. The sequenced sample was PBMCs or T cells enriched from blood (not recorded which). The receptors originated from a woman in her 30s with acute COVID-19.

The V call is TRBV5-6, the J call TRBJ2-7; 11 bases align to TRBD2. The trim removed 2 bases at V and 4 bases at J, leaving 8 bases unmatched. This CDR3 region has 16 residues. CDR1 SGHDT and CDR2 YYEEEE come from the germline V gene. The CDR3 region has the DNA TGTGCCAGCAGCTTCGGGACTAGCGGAGTTAAGTACGAGCAGTACTTC. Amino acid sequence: CASSFGTSGVKYEQYF.

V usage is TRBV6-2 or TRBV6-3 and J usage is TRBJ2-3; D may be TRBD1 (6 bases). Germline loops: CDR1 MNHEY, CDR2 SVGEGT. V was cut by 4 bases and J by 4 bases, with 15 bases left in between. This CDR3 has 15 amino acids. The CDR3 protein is CASSSGTHEADTQYF. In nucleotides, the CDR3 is TGTGCCAGCAGTTCCGGGACACATGAGGCAGATACGCAGTATTTT.

Here the CDR3 reads CASSYGGSGYTF. In nucleotides, the CDR3 is TGTGCCAGCAGTTACGGTGGCAGTGGCTACACCTTC. The genes are TRBV6-5 and TRBJ1-2; D is unclear. The CDR3 runs 12 residues. In germline, CDR1 is MNHEY, CDR2 SVGAGI. Between the trimmed V and J ends, which lost 2 bases and 7 bases, there was a span of 8 bases.

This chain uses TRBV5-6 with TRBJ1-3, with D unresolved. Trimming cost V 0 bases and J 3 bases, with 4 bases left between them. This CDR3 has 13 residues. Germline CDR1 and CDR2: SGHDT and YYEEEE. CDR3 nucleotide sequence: TGTGCCAGCAGCTTGGAGCGTGGAAACACCATATATTTT. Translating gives CASSLERGNTIYF.

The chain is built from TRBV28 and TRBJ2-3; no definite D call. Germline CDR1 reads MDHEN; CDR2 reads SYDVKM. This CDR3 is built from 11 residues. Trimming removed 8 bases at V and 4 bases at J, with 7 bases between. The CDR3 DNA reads TGTGCCAGCTCAACGGCAGATACGCAGTATTTT. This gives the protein CASSTADTQYF. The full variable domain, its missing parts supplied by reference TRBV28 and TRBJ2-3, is DVKVTQSSRYLVKRTGEKVFLECVQDMDHENMFWYRQDPGLGLRLIYFSYDVKMKEKGDIPEGYSVSREKKERFSLILESASTNQTSMYLCASSTADTQYFGPGTRLTVL.

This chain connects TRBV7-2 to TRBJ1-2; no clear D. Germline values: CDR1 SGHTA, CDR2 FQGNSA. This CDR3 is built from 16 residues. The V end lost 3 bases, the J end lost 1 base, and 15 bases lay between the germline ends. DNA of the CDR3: TGTGCCAGCAGCTTGACCGACGGAGAACTTAACTATGGCTACACCTTC. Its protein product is CASSLTDGELNYGYTF.

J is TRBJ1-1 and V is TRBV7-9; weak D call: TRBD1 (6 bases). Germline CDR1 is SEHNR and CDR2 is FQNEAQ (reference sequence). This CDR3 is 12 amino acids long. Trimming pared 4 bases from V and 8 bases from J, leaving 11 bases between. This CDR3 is CASSSEDREAFF. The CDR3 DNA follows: TGTGCCAGCAGCTCAGAGGACAGAGAAGCTTTCTTT.

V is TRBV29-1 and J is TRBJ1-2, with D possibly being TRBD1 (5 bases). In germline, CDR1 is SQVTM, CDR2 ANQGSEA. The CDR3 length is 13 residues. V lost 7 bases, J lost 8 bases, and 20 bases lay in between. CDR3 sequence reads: CSEAGQPIYGYTF. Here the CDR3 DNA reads TGCAGCGAAGCGGGGCAGCCTATTTACGGCTACACCTTC. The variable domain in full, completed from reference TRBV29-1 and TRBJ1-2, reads SAVISQKPSRDICQRGTSLTIQCQVDSQVTMMFWYRQQPGQSLTLIATANQGSEATYESGFVIDKFPISRPNLTFSTLTVSNMSPEDSSIYLCSEAGQPIYGYTFGSGTRLTVV.

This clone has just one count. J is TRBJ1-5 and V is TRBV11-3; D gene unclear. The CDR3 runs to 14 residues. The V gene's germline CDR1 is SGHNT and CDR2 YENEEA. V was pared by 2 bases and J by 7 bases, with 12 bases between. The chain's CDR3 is CASSLILVGQPQHF. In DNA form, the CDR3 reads TGTGCCAGCAGCTTAATCCTGGTCGGGCAGCCCCAGCATTTT. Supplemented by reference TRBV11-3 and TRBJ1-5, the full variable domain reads EAGVVQSPRYKIIEKKQPVAFWCNPISGHNTLYWYLQNLGQGPELLIRYENEEAVDDSQLPKDRFSAERLKGVDSTLKIQPAELGDSAVYLCASSLILVGQPQHFGDGTRLSIL.

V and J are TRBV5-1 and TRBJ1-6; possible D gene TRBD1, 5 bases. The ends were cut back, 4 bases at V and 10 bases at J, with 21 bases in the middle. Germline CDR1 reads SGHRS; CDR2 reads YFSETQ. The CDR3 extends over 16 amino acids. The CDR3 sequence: CASSLTTQGSGSPLHF. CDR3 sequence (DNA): TGCGCCAGCAGCCTGACGACTCAGGGCTCTGGATCACCCCTCCACTTT.

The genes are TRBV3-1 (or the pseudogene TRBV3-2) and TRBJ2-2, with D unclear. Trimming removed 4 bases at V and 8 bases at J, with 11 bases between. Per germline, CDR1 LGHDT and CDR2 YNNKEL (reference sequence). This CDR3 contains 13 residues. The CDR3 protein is CASSPSDRGELFF. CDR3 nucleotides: TGTGCCAGCAGCCCCTCCGATCGGGGGGAGCTGTTTTTT.

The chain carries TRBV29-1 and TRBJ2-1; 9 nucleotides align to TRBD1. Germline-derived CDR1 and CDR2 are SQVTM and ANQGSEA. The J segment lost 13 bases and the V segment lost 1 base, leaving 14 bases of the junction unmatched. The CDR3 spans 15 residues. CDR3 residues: CSVEGTGVVGEGQFF. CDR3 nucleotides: TGCAGCGTTGAAGGGACAGGGGTTGTTGGGGAGGGCCAGTTCTTC.

As DNA, the CDR3 is TGTGCCAGCACCGAGGGGGACAGGGATGAAAAACTGTTTTTT. As protein: CASTEGDRDEKLFF. The V call is TRBV27, the J call TRBJ1-4, with 9 bases fitting TRBD1. J was trimmed by 6 bases and V by 7 bases; bases with no gene match: 6. Looked up from germline, CDR1 is MNHEY and CDR2 is SMNVEV (reference sequence). The CDR3 is 14 residues long.

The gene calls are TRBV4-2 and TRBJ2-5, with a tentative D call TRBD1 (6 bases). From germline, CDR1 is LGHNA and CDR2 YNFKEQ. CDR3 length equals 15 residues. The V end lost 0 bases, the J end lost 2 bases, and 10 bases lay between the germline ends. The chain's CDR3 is CASSQDPGTQETQYF. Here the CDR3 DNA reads TGTGCCAGCAGCCAAGACCCGGGGACACAAGAGACCCAGTACTTC.

The CDR3, as DNA: TGTGCCAGCAGCCGTAGGCTGGCAACGGGCTACGAGCAGTACTTC. Residues: CASSRRLATGYEQYF. V is TRBV3-1 (or the pseudogene TRBV3-2) and J is TRBJ2-7; unclear D gene. V dropped 4 bases and J dropped 3 bases, with 16 bases sitting between them. The CDR3 is made up of 15 amino acids. In germline, CDR1 is LGHDT, CDR2 YNNKEL (reference sequence).

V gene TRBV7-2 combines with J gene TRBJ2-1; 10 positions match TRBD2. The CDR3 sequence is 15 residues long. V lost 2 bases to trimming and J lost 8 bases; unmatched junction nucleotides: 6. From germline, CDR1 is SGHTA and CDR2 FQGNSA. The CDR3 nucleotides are TGTGCCAGCAGCTTATTAGCGGGGGGTCTGGATGAGCAGTTCTTC. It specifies CASSLLAGGLDEQFF.

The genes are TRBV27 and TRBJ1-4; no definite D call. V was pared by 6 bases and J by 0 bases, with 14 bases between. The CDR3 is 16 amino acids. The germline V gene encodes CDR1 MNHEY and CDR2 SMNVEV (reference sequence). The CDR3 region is CASRLSRLTTNEKLFF. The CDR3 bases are TGTGCCAGCAGACTCTCTAGACTTACAACTAATGAAAAACTGTTTTTT.

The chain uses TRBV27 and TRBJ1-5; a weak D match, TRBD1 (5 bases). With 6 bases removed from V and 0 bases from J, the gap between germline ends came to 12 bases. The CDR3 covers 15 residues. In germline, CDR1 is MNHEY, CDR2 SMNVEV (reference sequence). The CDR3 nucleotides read TGTGCCAGCAGAAATACCAGGGTTAGCAATCAGCCCCAGCATTTT. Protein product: CASRNTRVSNQPQHF.

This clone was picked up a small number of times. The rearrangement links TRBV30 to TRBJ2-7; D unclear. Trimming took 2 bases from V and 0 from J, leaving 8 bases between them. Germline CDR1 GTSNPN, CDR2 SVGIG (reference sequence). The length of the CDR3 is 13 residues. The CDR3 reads CAWSLTSSYEQYF. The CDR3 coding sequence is TGTGCCTGGAGTCTAACTTCCTCCTACGAGCAGTACTTC.

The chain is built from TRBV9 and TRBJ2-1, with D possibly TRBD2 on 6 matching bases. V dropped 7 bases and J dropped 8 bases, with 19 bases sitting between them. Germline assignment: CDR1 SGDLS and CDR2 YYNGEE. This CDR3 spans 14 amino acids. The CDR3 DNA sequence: TGTGCCAGCGGGAGTACGTCCGGGGGACATGAGCAGTTCTTC. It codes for CASGSTSGGHEQFF. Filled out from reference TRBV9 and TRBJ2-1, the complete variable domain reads DSGVTQTPKHLITATGQRVTLRCSPRSGDLSVYWYQQSLDQGLQFLIQYYNGEERAKGNILERFSAQQFPDLHSELNLSSLELGDSALYFCASGSTSGGHEQFFGPGTRLTVL.

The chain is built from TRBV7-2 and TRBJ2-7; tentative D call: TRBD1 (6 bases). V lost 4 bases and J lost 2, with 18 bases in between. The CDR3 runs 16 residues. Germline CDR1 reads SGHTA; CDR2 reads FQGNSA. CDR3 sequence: CASSSQGSGLTYEQYF. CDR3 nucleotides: TGTGCCAGCAGCTCCCAGGGGAGCGGCCTAACCTACGAGCAGTACTTC.

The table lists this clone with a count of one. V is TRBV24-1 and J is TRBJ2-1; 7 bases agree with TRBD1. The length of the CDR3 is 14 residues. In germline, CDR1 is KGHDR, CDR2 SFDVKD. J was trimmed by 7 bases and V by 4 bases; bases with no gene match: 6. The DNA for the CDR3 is TGTGCCACCAGTGACCCTGACAGGGCGAATGAGCAGTTCTTC. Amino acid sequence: CATSDPDRANEQFF.

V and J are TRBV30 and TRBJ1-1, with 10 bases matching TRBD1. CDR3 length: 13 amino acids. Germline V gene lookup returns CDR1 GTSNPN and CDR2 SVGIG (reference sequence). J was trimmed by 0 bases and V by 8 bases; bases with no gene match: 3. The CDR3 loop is CAGDRGMNTEAFF. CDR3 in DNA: TGTGCCGGGGACAGGGGTATGAACACTGAAGCTTTCTTT.

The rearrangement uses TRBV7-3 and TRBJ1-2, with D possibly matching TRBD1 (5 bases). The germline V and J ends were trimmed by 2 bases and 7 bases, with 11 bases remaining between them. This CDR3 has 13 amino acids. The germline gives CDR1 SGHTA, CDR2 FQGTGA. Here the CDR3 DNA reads TGTGCCAGCAGCTTACAACAGGAGAGTGGCTACACCTTC. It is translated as CASSLQQESGYTF.

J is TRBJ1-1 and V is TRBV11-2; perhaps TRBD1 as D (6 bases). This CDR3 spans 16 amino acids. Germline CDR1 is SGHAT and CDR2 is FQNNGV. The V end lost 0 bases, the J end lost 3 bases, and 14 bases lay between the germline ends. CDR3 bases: TGTGCCAGCAGCTTAGACCCAACAGGGCCAGACACTGAAGCTTTCTTT. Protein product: CASSLDPTGPDTEAFF. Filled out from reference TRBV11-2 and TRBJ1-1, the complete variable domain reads EAGVAQSPRYKIIEKRQSVAFWCNPISGHATLYWYQQILGQGPKLLIQFQNNGVVDDSQLPKDRFSAERLKGVDSTLKIQPAKLEDSAVYLCASSLDPTGPDTEAFFGQGTRLTVV.

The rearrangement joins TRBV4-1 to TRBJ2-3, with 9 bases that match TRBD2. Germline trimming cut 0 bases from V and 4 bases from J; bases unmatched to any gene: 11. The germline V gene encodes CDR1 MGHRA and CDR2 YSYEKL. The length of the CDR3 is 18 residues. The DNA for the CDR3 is TGCGCCAGCAGCCAAGAACCCCCGACTAGCGGAGCCTCAGATACGCAGTATTTT. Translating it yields CASSQEPPTSGASDTQYF.

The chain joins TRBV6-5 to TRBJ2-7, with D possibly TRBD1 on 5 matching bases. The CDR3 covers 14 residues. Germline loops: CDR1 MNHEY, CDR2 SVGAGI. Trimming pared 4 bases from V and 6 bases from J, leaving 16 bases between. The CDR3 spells CASSSSFPDSEQYF. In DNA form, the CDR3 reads TGTGCCAGCAGTTCGTCCTTTCCCGACAGCGAGCAGTACTTC.

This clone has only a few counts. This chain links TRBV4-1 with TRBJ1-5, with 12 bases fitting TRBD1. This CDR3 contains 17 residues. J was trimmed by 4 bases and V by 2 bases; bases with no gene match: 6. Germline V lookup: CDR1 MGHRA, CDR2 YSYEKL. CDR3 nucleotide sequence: TGCGCCAGCAGCCAAAACCCGGGACAGGGGGCGAATCAGCCCCAGCATTTT. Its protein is CASSQNPGQGANQPQHF.

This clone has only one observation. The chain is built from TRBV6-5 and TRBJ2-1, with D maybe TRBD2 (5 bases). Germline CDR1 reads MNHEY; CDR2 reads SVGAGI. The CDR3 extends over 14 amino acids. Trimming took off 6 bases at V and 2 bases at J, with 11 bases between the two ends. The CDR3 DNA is TGTGCCAGCAGGGGAACCGGGACCTACAATGAGCAGTTCTTC. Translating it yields CASRGTGTYNEQFF.

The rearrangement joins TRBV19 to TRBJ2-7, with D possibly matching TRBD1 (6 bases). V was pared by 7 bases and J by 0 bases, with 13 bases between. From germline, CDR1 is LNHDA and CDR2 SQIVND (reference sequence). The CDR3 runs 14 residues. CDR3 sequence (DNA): TGTGCCAGTAAAGACAGGTCCTCCTCCTACGAGCAGTACTTC. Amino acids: CASKDRSSSYEQYF.